This TCR beta chain was sequenced for a study of cytomegalovirus exposure and HLA in healthy donors (dated by TCRdb to 2015 to 2018). General notes on the study: A later analysis indicated that the 120 or so validation repertoires were generated on the platform also employed for the 600 to 750 repertoires of the first cohort. The study aimed to test whether cataloging public T cell receptors could reveal signatures of past pathogen exposure. A separate validation cohort of more than 100 different subjects was used in addition to the roughly 620-subject first cohort. To predict cytomegalovirus infection status, the study combined high-throughput TCR immunosequencing, statistical association of individual TCRs with disease status, and machine learning. The study at large found these results: A later analysis found that TCRs clustered in the first cohort also tended to co-occur in the 95 to 150 validation repertoires, with approximately 95% of cluster scores above 0. The study gave a list of 150 to 200 TCR beta chains associated with cytomegalovirus. The classifier was reported to diagnose cytomegalovirus status with high specificity and sensitivity in both the original and validation cohorts. In vitro tests confirmed that a few of the cytomegalovirus-associated TCR beta chains recognize cytomegalovirus antigens. All 120 or so repertoires were used to score co-occurrence in the validation cohort in a later analysis, because that analysis had no HLA typing for the cohort. Most TCR sequences were observed very rarely across donors, whereas some public TCRs were present in many individuals. According to the authors, the approach could potentially be generalized to other disease states and immunological phenotypes.

As regards this clone: Its antigen has not been determined. Within one base of it there is no much larger clone, and no base qualities were kept.

The donors were included in the validation cohort of over a hundred subjects, a group kept apart from the approximately 700-subject first cohort. Library preparation was by the immunoSEQ multiplex PCR assay. In the authors' own workflow: A statistical classification framework was built for diagnosing cytomegalovirus status from the catalog of TCR beta chain sequences. TCRdb obtained this table from immuneACCESS and retained in-frame rearrangements with V and J assigned. These tables miss some clones; where compared with another copy, unresolved V genes account for less than half of the shortfall, and the remainder is unexplained. V and J calls and clone size are copied from that table; D and trimming were computed from the DNA. The sample records 190,000 or so clones, about four fifths of which are singletons. Around 2.8% of the sample is taken by the ten largest. Spanning cysteine to phenylalanine, the CDR3 consists of 18 amino acids. Left in the record is the CDR3 DNA by itself, 54 bases read in frame from the first base. For this chain, trimming is 0 bases at the V end and 2 bases at the J end, and the number of junction bases without a gene match is 11. The germline V gene (reference sequence) provides CDR1 LNHNV and CDR2 YYDKDF.

Sequences were obtained from PBMCs. Here the chain combines TRBV15 and TRBJ2-7; 9 bases in the middle match TRBD1. The receptor was derived from a woman between 18 and 29 years old in good health and CMV-seropositive. The nucleotides read TGTGCCACCAGCAGAGATCGTATGACAGGGGGTATCGCCTACGAGCAGTACTTC. Protein translation: CATSRDRMTGGIAYEQYF.